The 21 T cell receptor beta chains given below trace back to one sample, sequenced in a study of shared clonotypes between healthy human individuals. The method was immunoSEQ multiplex PCR; TCRdb's version includes in-frame clones alone and lacks a portion of them. The repertoire includes a few million clones, approximately 95% of them detected once, and about 0.39% sits in the top ten. Sequenced material: naive CD4+ T cells from PBMCs. The subset: CD45RA+ positively selected. Receptor source: a man aged 18-30 years in good health. Some clones in this sample may be carry-over from other donors' samples.

The J gene is TRBJ2-7, the V gene TRBV7-8; tentative D call: TRBD2 (5 bases). Germline CDR1 and CDR2: SGHVS and FQNEAQ. V shed 5 bases and J shed 4 bases, with 15 bases lying between them. The CDR3 runs 14 residues. The CDR3 loop is CASSLGRDSYEQYF. CDR3 DNA sequence: TGTGCCAGCAGCCTCGGACGGGATTCTTACGAGCAGTACTTC.

The CDR3 DNA sequence: TGTGCCAGCAACGACCGGGAACGGCAGCCCCAGCATTTT. This codes for CASNDRERQPQHF. The chain couples TRBV28 to TRBJ1-5; unclear D gene. Between the trimmed V and J ends, which lost 7 bases and 7 bases, there was a span of 14 bases. The CDR3 sequence is 13 residues long. Looked up from germline, CDR1 is MDHEN and CDR2 is SYDVKM.

The chain has TRBV9 and TRBJ1-5, with a possible D match to TRBD1 (6 bases). The CDR3 runs to 15 residues. Trimming removed 3 bases at V and 4 bases at J, with 14 bases between. Germline V gives CDR1 SGDLS, CDR2 YYNGEE. CDR3 in DNA: TGTGCCAGCAGCGCCGGGTGGACAGTAAATCAGCCCCAGCATTTT. This sequence encodes CASSAGWTVNQPQHF.

The V and J genes are TRBV18 and TRBJ2-2; D perhaps matches TRBD1 (5 bases). V shed 2 bases and J shed 7 bases, with 11 bases lying between them. CDR1 KGHSH and CDR2 LQKENI come from the germline V gene. The length of the CDR3 is 14 residues. The CDR3 spells CASSPGAFFGELFF. DNA for the CDR3: TGTGCCAGCTCACCAGGGGCGTTTTTCGGGGAGCTGTTTTTT.

The gene calls are TRBV11-3 and TRBJ2-5; 13 bases line up with TRBD2. CDR1 SGHNT and CDR2 YENEEA come from the germline V gene. The CDR3 extends over 17 amino acids. With 5 bases clipped from V and 3 bases from J, the junction kept 9 bases outside the gene matches. The CDR3 nucleotides read TGTGCCAGCAGCCTGGGACTAGCGGGGAACATCGAAGAGACCCAGTACTTC. Amino acids: CASSLGLAGNIEETQYF.

For this clone: At the DNA level, this CDR3 is encoded by other sequences in the same sample as well. CDR3 protein: CASSPLAGVSYNEQFF. CDR3 coding DNA: TGTGCCAGCTCACCATTGGCGGGAGTATCCTACAATGAGCAGTTCTTC. V gene TRBV18 combines with J gene TRBJ2-1; 7 bases match TRBD2. The CDR3 sequence is 16 residues long. The V and J ends lost 2 bases and 1 base, in that order; junction bases with no gene match: 5. CDR1 is KGHSH and CDR2 is LQKENI in the germline V gene.

As for this clone: Distinct nucleotide sequences in the sample also encode this CDR3. The chain is built from TRBV27 and TRBJ2-3; 7 bases align to TRBD1. Germline trimming cut 5 bases from V and 6 bases from J; bases unmatched to any gene: 2. This CDR3 contains 12 residues. CDR1 is MNHEY and CDR2 is SMNVEV in the germline V gene (reference sequence). The DNA of the CDR3 is TGTGCCAGCAGTCTGACAGGGGATACGCAGTATTTT. Protein sequence: CASSLTGDTQYF.

This clone was observed a single time. The chain recombines TRBV5-1 with TRBJ2-3; 7 bases are a match to TRBD2. V gave up 1 base and J gave up 4 bases; unmatched junction bases: 3. Germline loops: CDR1 SGHRS, CDR2 YFSETQ. CDR3 size: 14 residues. CDR3 amino acids: CASSLPTSADTQYF. The DNA of the CDR3 is TGCGCCAGCAGCTTGCCTACTAGCGCAGATACGCAGTATTTT. Together with reference TRBV5-1 and TRBJ2-3, the CDR3 gives the full variable domain: KAGVTQTPRYLIKTRGQQVTLSCSPISGHRSVSWYQQTPGQGLQFLFEYFSETQRNKGNFPGRFSGRQFSNSRSEMNVSTLELGDSALYLCASSLPTSADTQYFGPGTRLTVL.

To note about this clone: The same CDR3 can be traced to other DNA sequences in this sample. CDR3 residues: CASSRQGMNTEAFF. DNA of the CDR3: TGTGCCAGCAGCCGACAGGGGATGAACACTGAAGCTTTCTTT. The chain has TRBV7-2 and TRBJ1-1; 8 nucleotides match TRBD1. There are 14 residues in the CDR3. V lost 5 bases to trimming and J lost 0 bases; unmatched junction nucleotides: 2. Per germline, CDR1 SGHTA and CDR2 FQGNSA.

The chain is built from TRBV9 and TRBJ2-3, with D uncertain. In germline, CDR1 is SGDLS, CDR2 YYNGEE. V lost 2 bases and J 3 bases, leaving 10 bases between the germline ends. CDR3 length: 14 residues. The CDR3 here is CASSVRIATDTQYF. The CDR3 DNA is TGTGCCAGCAGCGTTAGGATAGCAACAGATACGCAGTATTTT.

The V and J genes are TRBV10-1 and TRBJ1-2; no clear D gene. Germline values: CDR1 WNHNN, CDR2 SYGVQD (reference sequence). The V end was cut by 0 bases, the J end by 2 bases, with 16 bases between. The CDR3 extends over 17 amino acids. As DNA, the CDR3 is TGCGCCAGCAGTGAGTCGAACCCGGAAGATCTAAACTATGGCTACACCTTC. Translating it yields CASSESNPEDLNYGYTF.

The gene calls are TRBV30 and TRBJ2-2; the D gene could be TRBD1 or TRBD2 (5 bases each). The CDR3 is made up of 14 amino acids. The germline CDR1 and CDR2 sequences are GTSNPN and SVGIG (reference sequence). V gave up 7 bases and J gave up 8 bases, with 20 bases separating them. The CDR3 DNA reads TGTGCCTCCTCCCCCGGGACCGGCAGGGGGGAGCTGTTTTTT. Its protein product is CASSPGTGRGELFF.

J is TRBJ2-2 and V is TRBV5-6; the match to TRBD2 covers 8 bases. This CDR3 has 18 residues. The V segment lost 0 bases and the J segment 3 bases; nucleotides outside the gene matches: 10. Looked up from germline, CDR1 is SGHDT and CDR2 is YYEEEE. CDR3 in DNA: TGTGCCAGCAGCTTGGATCCAGCGGGAGCTTCCTACACCGGGGAGCTGTTTTTT. Its protein product is CASSLDPAGASYTGELFF.

The V gene is TRBV7-3, the J gene TRBJ2-1; 10 positions match TRBD2. Germline V gene sequence: CDR1 SGHTA, CDR2 FQGTGA. The CDR3 covers 20 residues. V was clipped by 4 bases and J by 5 bases; unmatched bases: 20. The CDR3 loop reads CASSSQPDHPLAGENNEQFF. CDR3 in DNA: TGTGCCAGCAGCTCCCAACCCGACCATCCGCTAGCGGGAGAGAACAATGAGCAGTTCTTC.

The V and J genes are TRBV10-1 and TRBJ2-2; no definite D call. CDR3 length: 14 amino acids. The germline V and J ends were trimmed by 8 bases and 2 bases, with 12 bases remaining between them. CDR1 is WNHNN, CDR2 SYGVQD, per germline (reference sequence). This CDR3 is CASQVGFNTGELFF. For the CDR3, the DNA is TGCGCCAGCCAGGTGGGGTTTAACACCGGGGAGCTGTTTTTT.

The chain's CDR3 is CASSFREPIPPSTDTQYF. DNA of the CDR3: TGTGCCAGCAGTTTCCGGGAGCCGATTCCCCCTAGCACAGATACGCAGTATTTT. This chain connects TRBV7-9 to TRBJ2-3, with D possibly TRBD2 on 6 matching bases. CDR1 SEHNR and CDR2 FQNEAQ come from the germline V gene (reference sequence). Trimming pared 6 bases from V and 0 bases from J, leaving 22 bases between. This CDR3 is 18 amino acids long.

This chain uses TRBV5-1 with TRBJ2-1; weak D call: TRBD2 (6 bases). CDR3 length: 15 amino acids. Trimming left V 0 bases short and J 7 bases short, with 14 bases between. CDR1 and CDR2 from the germline V gene are SGHRS and YFSETQ. The CDR3, as DNA: TGCGCCAGCAGCTTGGCCCGTCGGGAGCGAAATGAGCAGTTCTTC. This codes for CASSLARRERNEQFF.

The chain is built from TRBV5-1 and TRBJ2-7, with D perhaps assigned TRBD1 or TRBD2 (5 bases each). V lost 3 bases and J 0 bases, leaving 10 bases between the germline ends. CDR3 size: 14 residues. Per germline, CDR1 SGHRS and CDR2 YFSETQ. CDR3 coding DNA: TGCGCCAGCAGCTCGGGACCGACCTCCTACGAGCAGTACTTC. It specifies CASSSGPTSYEQYF.

The gene calls are TRBV10-1 and TRBJ2-3; perhaps TRBD1 as D (7 bases). V lost 5 bases and J lost 3, with 12 bases in between. The germline V gene encodes CDR1 WNHNN and CDR2 SYGVQD (reference sequence). The CDR3 spans 14 residues. The DNA for the CDR3 is TGCGCCAGCAGTCCTTCAGGGGGGACAGATACGCAGTATTTT. Amino acid sequence: CASSPSGGTDTQYF.

A single count supports this clone. The V gene is TRBV7-9, the J gene TRBJ2-5; 7 bases map to TRBD1. V was clipped by 1 base and J by 5 bases; unmatched bases: 7. CDR1 and CDR2 from the germline V gene are SEHNR and FQNEAQ (reference sequence). CDR3 length: 15 residues. The CDR3 spells CASSLVHGQEETQYF. In nucleotides, the CDR3 is TGTGCCAGCAGCTTAGTCCACGGACAGGAGGAGACCCAGTACTTC.

The J gene is TRBJ2-7, the V gene TRBV7-9, with TRBD1 matching over 8 bases. Germline values: CDR1 SEHNR, CDR2 FQNEAQ (reference sequence). Trimming took 5 bases from V and 6 from J; bases not matched to a gene: 12. This CDR3 is 15 amino acids long. The CDR3 DNA sequence: TGTGCCAGCAGCCCAACCCCGGGACAGGCGACCGAGCAGTACTTC. It translates to CASSPTPGQATEQYF.